This TCR beta chain stems from a study of control samples from healthy donors and cancer patients (dated by TCRdb to the early 2020s). Receptor libraries were prepared by the immunoSEQ multiplex PCR assay. This immuneACCESS table, as held by TCRdb, lists in-frame sequences with V and J called but not all clones. Of the missing ones, under half trace to an unresolved V gene in checked studies; the others have no known cause. This sample gives approximately 100,000 clones in total; around 90% of them show up just once. The top ten clonotypes cover about 14% of the sample. From cysteine to phenylalanine, the CDR3 is 11 amino acids long. Of all the DNA, just the CDR3 is kept, 33 bases in frame from base 1. Trimming takes 7 bases from V and 6 bases from J, and the germline ends sit 9 bases apart. From a lookup of the germline V gene, CDR1 and CDR2 are MDHEN and SYDVKM. Comment on this clone: Its antigen is not yet known. Nothing much larger sits one base from this clone, and base qualities are not available.

The origin of this receptor is a man younger than 45 in good health. The chain employs TRBV28 and TRBJ1-1, and possibly TRBD1, on 5 matching bases. Source material: blood. CDR3 reads: CASTLGPEAFF. The sequence in DNA is TGTGCCAGCACCCTGGGGCCTGAAGCTTTCTTT.